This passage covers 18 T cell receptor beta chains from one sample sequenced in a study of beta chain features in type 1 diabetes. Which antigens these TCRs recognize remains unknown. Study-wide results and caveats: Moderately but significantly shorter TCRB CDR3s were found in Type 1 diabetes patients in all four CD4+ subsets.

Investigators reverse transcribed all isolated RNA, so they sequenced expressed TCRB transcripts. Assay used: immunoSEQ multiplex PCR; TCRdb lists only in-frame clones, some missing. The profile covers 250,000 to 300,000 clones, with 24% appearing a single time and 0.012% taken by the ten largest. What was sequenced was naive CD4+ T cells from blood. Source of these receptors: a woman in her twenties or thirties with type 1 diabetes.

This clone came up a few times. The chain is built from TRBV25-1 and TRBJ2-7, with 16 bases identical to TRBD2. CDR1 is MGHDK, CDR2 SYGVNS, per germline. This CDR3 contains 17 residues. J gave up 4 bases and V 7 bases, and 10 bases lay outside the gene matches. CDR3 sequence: CASTRGLAGGPGYEQYF. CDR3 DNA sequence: TGTGCCAGCACCCGGGGACTAGCGGGAGGGCCTGGGTACGAGCAGTACTTC.

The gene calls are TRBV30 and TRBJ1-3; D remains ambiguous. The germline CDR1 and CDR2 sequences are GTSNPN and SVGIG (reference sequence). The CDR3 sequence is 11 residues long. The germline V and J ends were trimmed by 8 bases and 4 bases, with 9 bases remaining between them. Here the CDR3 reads CAGRAGNTIYF. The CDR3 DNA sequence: TGTGCCGGGCGGGCGGGAAACACCATATATTTT.

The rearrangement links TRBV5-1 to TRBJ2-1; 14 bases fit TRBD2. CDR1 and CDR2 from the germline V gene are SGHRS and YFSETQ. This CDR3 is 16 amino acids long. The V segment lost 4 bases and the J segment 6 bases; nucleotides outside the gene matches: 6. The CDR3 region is CASSRTSGRRVNEQFF. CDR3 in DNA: TGCGCCAGCAGCAGGACTAGCGGGAGGAGAGTCAATGAGCAGTTCTTC.

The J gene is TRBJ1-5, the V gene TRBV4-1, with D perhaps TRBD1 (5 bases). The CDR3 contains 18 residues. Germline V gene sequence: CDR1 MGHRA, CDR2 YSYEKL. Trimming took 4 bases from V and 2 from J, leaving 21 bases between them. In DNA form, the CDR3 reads TGCGCCAGCAGCCGGGGGGGTTTCCCTAAAGTTGGCAATCAGCCCCAGCATTTT. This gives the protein CASSRGGFPKVGNQPQHF.

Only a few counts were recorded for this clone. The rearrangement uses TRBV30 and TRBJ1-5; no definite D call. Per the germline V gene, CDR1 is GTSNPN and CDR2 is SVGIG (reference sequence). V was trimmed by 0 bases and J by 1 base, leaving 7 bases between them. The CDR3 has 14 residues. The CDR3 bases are TGTGCCTGGAGTGTAGCTGCGAGCAATCAGCCCCAGCATTTT. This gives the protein CAWSVAASNQPQHF.

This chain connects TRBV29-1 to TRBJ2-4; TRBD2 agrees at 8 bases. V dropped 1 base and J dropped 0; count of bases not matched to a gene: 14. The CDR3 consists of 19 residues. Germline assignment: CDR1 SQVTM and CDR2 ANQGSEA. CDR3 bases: TGCAGCGTTGAAGCAGGTACACGACTAGCGCCCAGAGCCAAAAACATTCAGTACTTC. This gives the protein CSVEAGTRLAPRAKNIQYF. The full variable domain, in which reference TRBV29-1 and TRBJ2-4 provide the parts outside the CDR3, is SAVISQKPSRDICQRGTSLTIQCQVDSQVTMMFWYRQQPGQSLTLIATANQGSEATYESGFVIDKFPISRPNLTFSTLTVSNMSPEDSSIYLCSVEAGTRLAPRAKNIQYFGAGTRLSVL.

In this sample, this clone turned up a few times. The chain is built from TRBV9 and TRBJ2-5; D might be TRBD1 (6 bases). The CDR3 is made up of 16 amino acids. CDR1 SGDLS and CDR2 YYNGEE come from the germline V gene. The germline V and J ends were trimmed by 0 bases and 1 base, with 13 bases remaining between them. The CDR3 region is CASSVVPGEGQETQYF. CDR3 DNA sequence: TGTGCCAGCAGCGTAGTCCCAGGGGAAGGCCAAGAGACCCAGTACTTC.

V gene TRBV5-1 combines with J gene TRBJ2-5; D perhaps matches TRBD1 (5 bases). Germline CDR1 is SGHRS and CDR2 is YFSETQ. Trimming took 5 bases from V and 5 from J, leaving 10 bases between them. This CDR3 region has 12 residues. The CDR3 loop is CASRSGFETQYF. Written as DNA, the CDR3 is TGCGCCAGCAGGTCAGGGTTTGAGACCCAGTACTTC.

CDR3: CASSRTGQFQETQYF. CDR3 nucleotides: TGTGCCAGCAGTCGGACAGGGCAGTTCCAAGAGACCCAGTACTTC. This chain uses TRBV6-1 with TRBJ2-5; 8 bases fit TRBD1. Germline CDR1 is MNHNS and CDR2 is SASEGT. V lost 5 bases to trimming and J lost 1 base; unmatched junction nucleotides: 6. The CDR3 is 15 residues long.

The CDR3 DNA reads as TGTGCCAGCAGCTCAGGGGCCACTAATGAAAAACTGTTTTTT. This encodes CASSSGATNEKLFF. The chain employs TRBV7-8 and TRBJ1-4, with D perhaps TRBD1 (6 bases). CDR1 and CDR2 (germline): SGHVS, FQNEAQ. The CDR3 extends over 14 amino acids. The V and J ends lost 4 bases and 2 bases respectively, with 8 bases between them.

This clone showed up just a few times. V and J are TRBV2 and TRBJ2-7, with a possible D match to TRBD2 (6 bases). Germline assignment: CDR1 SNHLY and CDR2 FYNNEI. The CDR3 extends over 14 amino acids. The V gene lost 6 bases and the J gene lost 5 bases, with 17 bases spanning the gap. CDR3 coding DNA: TGTGCCAGCAGGGAGGGGCGACTTGAGGACGAGCAGTACTTC. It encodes CASREGRLEDEQYF.

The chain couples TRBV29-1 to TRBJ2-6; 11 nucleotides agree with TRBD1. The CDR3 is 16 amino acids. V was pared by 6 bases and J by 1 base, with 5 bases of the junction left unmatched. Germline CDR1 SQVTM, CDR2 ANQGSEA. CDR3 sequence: CSVDRDRGSGANVLTF. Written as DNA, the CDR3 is TGCAGCGTGGACCGGGACAGGGGGTCTGGGGCCAACGTCCTGACTTTC.

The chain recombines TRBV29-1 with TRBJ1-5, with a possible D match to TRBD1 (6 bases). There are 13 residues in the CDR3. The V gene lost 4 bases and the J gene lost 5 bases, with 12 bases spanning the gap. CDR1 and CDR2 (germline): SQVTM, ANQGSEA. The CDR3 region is CSVGTDHDQPQHF. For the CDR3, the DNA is TGCAGCGTTGGGACAGACCACGATCAGCCCCAGCATTTT.

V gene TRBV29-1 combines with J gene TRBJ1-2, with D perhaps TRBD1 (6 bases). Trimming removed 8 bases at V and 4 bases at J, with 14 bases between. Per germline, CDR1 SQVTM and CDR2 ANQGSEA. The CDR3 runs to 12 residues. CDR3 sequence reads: CSCGGPGYGYTF. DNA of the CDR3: TGCAGCTGTGGGGGCCCTGGCTATGGCTACACCTTC.

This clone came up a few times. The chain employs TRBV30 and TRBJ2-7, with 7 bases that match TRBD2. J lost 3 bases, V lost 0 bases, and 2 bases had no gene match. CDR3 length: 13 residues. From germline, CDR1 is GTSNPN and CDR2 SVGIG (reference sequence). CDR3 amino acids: CAWSVGLNYEQYF. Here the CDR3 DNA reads TGTGCCTGGAGTGTGGGACTAAACTACGAGCAGTACTTC.

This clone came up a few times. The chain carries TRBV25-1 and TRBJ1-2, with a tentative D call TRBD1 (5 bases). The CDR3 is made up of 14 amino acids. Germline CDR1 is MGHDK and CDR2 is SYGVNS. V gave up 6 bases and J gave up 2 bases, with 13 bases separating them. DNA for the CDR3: TGTGCCAGCAGCCCCCCGGGGGGAAACTATGGCTACACCTTC. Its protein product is CASSPPGGNYGYTF.

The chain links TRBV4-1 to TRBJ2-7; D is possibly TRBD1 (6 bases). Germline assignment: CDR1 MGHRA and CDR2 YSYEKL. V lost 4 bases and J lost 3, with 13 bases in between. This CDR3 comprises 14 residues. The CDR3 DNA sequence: TGCGCCAGCAGCCCGGGACAATTAAGCTACGAGCAGTACTTC. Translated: CASSPGQLSYEQYF.

CDR3 in amino acids: CASQTGSYGYTF. The CDR3 DNA sequence: TGTGCCAGCCAAACAGGGTCGTATGGCTACACCTTC. The V call is TRBV2, the J call TRBJ1-2; D is perhaps TRBD1 (6 bases). This CDR3 has 12 amino acids. V lost 8 bases, J lost 5 bases, and 12 bases lay in between. Germline CDR1 reads SNHLY; CDR2 reads FYNNEI.